The next 28 T cell receptor beta chains were all read from a single sample in a study of T cells in Graves' hyperthyroidism and ophthalmopathy. TCR beta CDR3 regions were amplified from RNA transcripts. During a first-round RT-PCR of the TCR CDR3, the HTBI primer set was used. TCRdb itself ran the multiplex PCR reads through MiXCR, one entry per CDR3 protein. Of 640,000 or so distinct CDR3 sequences in the sample, about 14% were seen once. Sequenced sample: blood. The origin of the receptors is a woman aged 40 to 50 with Graves' ophthalmopathy.

This clonotype was seen ten or more times. The chain links TRBV28 to TRBJ1-2; 9 nucleotides match TRBD1. The V and J ends lost 7 bases and 1 base, in that order; junction bases with no gene match: 4. Per the germline V gene, CDR1 is MDHEN and CDR2 is SYDVKM. This CDR3 comprises 14 residues. CDR3 amino acids: CASIVGQGNYGYTF. CDR3 bases: TGTGCCAGCATCGTGGGACAGGGTAACTATGGCTACACCTTC.

This chain uses TRBV6-5 with TRBJ1-1; D is unclear. Germline V lookup: CDR1 MNHEY, CDR2 SVGAGI. V was trimmed by 2 bases and J by 6 bases, leaving 10 bases between them. The CDR3 consists of 13 residues. The CDR3 is CASSYKVGPEAFF. CDR3 DNA: TGTGCCAGCAGTTACAAGGTTGGCCCTGAAGCTTTCTTT.

At least ten counts were recorded for this clonotype. This chain links TRBV27 with TRBJ1-2, with D unresolved. CDR3 length: 13 amino acids. Germline CDR1 and CDR2: MNHEY and SMNVEV (reference sequence). Trimming pared 5 bases from V and 0 bases from J, leaving 7 bases between. The CDR3 here is CASSLRANYGYTF. The CDR3 nucleotides are TGTGCCAGCAGTCTCCGTGCTAACTATGGCTACACCTTC.

This clonotype showed up many times. This chain joins TRBV19 and TRBJ2-5; TRBD2 is a possible D gene (5 bases). Trimming left V 3 bases short and J 4 bases short, with 12 bases between. Germline lookup yields CDR1 LNHDA and CDR2 SQIVND (reference sequence). The CDR3 covers 14 residues. The CDR3 DNA sequence: TGTGCCAGTAGTATTTGGGGAGAAGGAGAGACCCAGTACTTC. Translating it yields CASSIWGEGETQYF.

This clonotype came up a few times. One base away lies a much larger clone, so this may be a sequencing read error. V and J are TRBV19 and TRBJ1-5; no clear D. Germline V gives CDR1 LNHDA, CDR2 SQIVND (reference sequence). V lost 1 base and J lost 1, with 8 bases in between. CDR3 length: 15 residues. The CDR3 coding sequence is TGTGCCAGTAGTATAGGGGAACGGAGCAATCAGCCCCAGCATTTT. Translated, it gives CASSIGERSNQPQHF. Complete variable domain (other parts from reference TRBV19 and TRBJ1-5): DGGITQSPKYLFRKEGQNVTLSCEQNLNHDAMYWYRQDPGQGLRLIYYSQIVNDFQKGDIAEGYSVSREKKESFPLTVTSAQKNPTAFYLCASSIGERSNQPQHFGDGTRLSIL.

The chain recombines TRBV7-6 with TRBJ2-2; no reliable D call. The CDR3 is made up of 16 amino acids. The germline CDR1 and CDR2 sequences are SGHVS and FNYEAQ. V lost 1 base, J lost 4 bases, and 13 bases lay in between. The chain's CDR3 is CASSLEAPFGTGELFF. In nucleotides, the CDR3 is TGTGCCAGCAGCTTAGAGGCCCCCTTCGGCACCGGGGAGCTGTTTTTT.

V usage is TRBV29-1 and J usage is TRBJ1-2; 10 nucleotides line up with TRBD1. The CDR3 loop spans 17 amino acids. In germline, CDR1 is SQVTM, CDR2 ANQGSEA. V dropped 7 bases and J dropped 2; count of bases not matched to a gene: 16. The CDR3, as DNA: TGCAGCGGAAGCAGGGGGACAGGGGCCCTTTCGAACTATGGCTACACCTTC. Protein sequence: CSGSRGTGALSNYGYTF.

V and J are TRBV2 and TRBJ2-4, with TRBD2 matching over 10 bases. The length of the CDR3 is 14 residues. The V gene's germline CDR1 is SNHLY and CDR2 FYNNEI. J lost 7 bases, V lost 8 bases, and 8 bases had no gene match. CDR3 protein: CASRPSGSKNIQYF. The CDR3 nucleotides read TGTGCCAGCCGGCCTAGCGGGAGTAAGAACATTCAGTACTTC.

This clonotype was seen a handful of times. The J gene is TRBJ1-2, the V gene TRBV2; 8 bases align to TRBD1. This CDR3 is built from 16 residues. The germline gives CDR1 SNHLY, CDR2 FYNNEI. Unmatched junction bases numbered 9, after V lost 4 bases and J lost 2 bases. CDR3 coding DNA: TGTGCCAGCAGTGCGCGGGGACAGGTGAAAAACTATGGCTACACCTTC. This gives the protein CASSARGQVKNYGYTF.

The rearrangement uses TRBV19 and TRBJ2-2, with D perhaps being TRBD1 or TRBD2 (5 bases each). Trimming stripped 4 bases from V and 3 bases from J, with 9 bases between. The length of the CDR3 is 14 residues. Germline V gene lookup returns CDR1 LNHDA and CDR2 SQIVND (reference sequence). As DNA, the CDR3 is TGTGCCAGTAGTAGGATGGGGGACACCGGGGAGCTGTTTTTT. This encodes CASSRMGDTGELFF.

J is TRBJ2-2 and V is TRBV19, with a weak D call TRBD2 (6 bases). V was pared by 4 bases and J by 4 bases, with 16 bases between. There are 16 residues in the CDR3. The germline gives CDR1 LNHDA, CDR2 SQIVND (reference sequence). In nucleotides, the CDR3 is TGTGCCAGTAGTACCCTTGCGGGGAGAGCCACCGGGGAGCTGTTTTTT. Amino acid sequence: CASSTLAGRATGELFF.

Concerning this clonotype: This clone may be a read error of a much larger clone one base away. This rearrangement joins TRBV28 to TRBJ2-2; maybe TRBD2 (6 bases). The germline gives CDR1 MDHEN, CDR2 SYDVKM. The CDR3 loop spans 14 amino acids. The CDR3 sequence: CASGGLPHTGELSF. In DNA, the CDR3 is TGTGCCAGCGGTGGACTACCCCACACCGGGGAGCTGTCTTTT. Together with reference TRBV28 and TRBJ2-2, the CDR3 gives the full variable domain: DVKVTQSSRYLVKRTGEKVFLECVQDMDHENMFWYRQDPGLGLRLIYFSYDVKMKEKGDIPEGYSVSREKKERFSLILESASTNQTSMYLCASGGLPHTGELSFGEGSRLTVL.

At least ten counts were recorded for this clonotype. The DNA for the CDR3 is TGTGCCATCAGTCCTTTGGGACTCTACGAGCAGTACTTC. Translation: CAISPLGLYEQYF. The chain has TRBV10-3 and TRBJ2-7; D possibly corresponds to TRBD2 (6 bases). Germline V lookup: CDR1 ENHRY, CDR2 SYGVKD. V was shortened by 5 bases and J by 3 bases, with 11 bases between the two germline ends. The CDR3 extends over 13 amino acids.

This clonotype occurred a few times. The V gene is TRBV11-1, the J gene TRBJ2-7, with TRBD2 matching over 9 bases. The trim removed 1 base at V and 5 bases at J, leaving 9 bases unmatched. The CDR3 consists of 16 residues. Germline V gives CDR1 SGHAT, CDR2 FQDESV (reference sequence). The DNA of the CDR3 is TGTGCCAGCAGCTTAGGAAGCGGGAGGACGTTCGACGAGCAGTACTTC. It yields the protein CASSLGSGRTFDEQYF.

This chain joins TRBV12-5 and TRBJ2-2, with 8 bases identical to TRBD2. This CDR3 is built from 16 residues. Trimming cost V 4 bases and J 6 bases; bases outside gene matches: 10. The germline gives CDR1 LGHNT, CDR2 FRNRAP. CDR3 nucleotide sequence: TGTGCTAGTGGTTCTCGGACGGGAGGGCCATCCGGGGAGCTGTTTTTT. Translated: CASGSRTGGPSGELFF.

This clonotype has a count of ten or more. The rearrangement links TRBV6-1 to TRBJ2-1; 7 bases agree with TRBD1. Germline-derived CDR1 and CDR2 are MNHNS and SASEGT. The CDR3 loop spans 15 amino acids. The junction had 7 bases not matched to a gene; V was cut back by 0 bases and J by 8 bases. CDR3 DNA: TGTGCCAGCAGTGAAGCGAACAGGGGAAGCGATGAGCAGTTCTTC. Amino acids: CASSEANRGSDEQFF.

This clonotype occurred many times. The V gene is TRBV20-1, the J gene TRBJ1-5; D possibly corresponds to TRBD1 (5 bases). In germline, CDR1 is DFQATT, CDR2 SNEGSKA (reference sequence). V lost 0 bases, J lost 6 bases, and 9 bases lay in between. The CDR3 sequence is 13 residues long. This CDR3 is CSARDAGVQPQHF. The CDR3 DNA follows: TGCAGTGCTAGAGATGCGGGGGTTCAGCCCCAGCATTTT.

The sample holds many counts of this clonotype. V is TRBV28 and J is TRBJ2-7; unclear D gene. CDR1 and CDR2 from the germline V gene are MDHEN and SYDVKM. This CDR3 comprises 12 residues. The V and J ends lost 4 bases and 5 bases respectively, with 9 bases between them. CDR3: CASSSTFHEQYF. The DNA of the CDR3 is TGTGCCAGCAGTTCCACATTCCACGAGCAGTACTTC.

This chain joins TRBV5-4 and TRBJ2-7; D is possibly TRBD1 (6 bases). The CDR3 runs 13 residues. V shed 0 bases and J shed 6 bases, with 10 bases lying between them. The germline gives CDR1 SGHNT, CDR2 YYREEE (reference sequence). CDR3 in amino acids: CASSLGTVVEQYF. Written as DNA, the CDR3 is TGTGCCAGCAGCTTGGGGACAGTGGTCGAGCAGTACTTC.

The chain recombines TRBV6-2 or TRBV6-3 with TRBJ1-1, with no clear D. Germline V lookup: CDR1 MNHEY, CDR2 SVGEGT. The CDR3 runs 18 residues. V dropped 0 bases and J dropped 0 bases, with 17 bases sitting between them. The CDR3 sequence is CASSYSIAGSLMNTEAFF. The CDR3 DNA is TGTGCCAGCAGTTACTCGATCGCGGGAAGTCTGATGAACACTGAAGCTTTCTTT.

The rearrangement uses TRBV4-1 and TRBJ1-1, with no clear D. Germline V lookup: CDR1 MGHRA, CDR2 YSYEKL. V was cut by 0 bases and J by 0 bases, with 11 bases left in between. This CDR3 is 16 amino acids long. The CDR3 spells CASSQDLGLMNTEAFF. DNA for the CDR3: TGCGCCAGCAGCCAAGATTTAGGTCTAATGAACACTGAAGCTTTCTTT.

This clonotype was detected only a few times. J is TRBJ1-1 and V is TRBV18; no clear D gene. The CDR3 runs to 14 residues. Germline V gene data show CDR1 as KGHSH and CDR2 as LQKENI. V was trimmed by 4 bases and J by 5 bases, leaving 14 bases between them. The DNA for the CDR3 is TGTGCCAGCTCACTAACGCGAATGGGTACTGAAGCTTTCTTT. It specifies CASSLTRMGTEAFF.

In its sample, this clonotype was seen many times. V usage is TRBV28 and J usage is TRBJ1-1, with 7 bases identical to TRBD1. The ends lost 6 bases at V and 0 bases at J; junction bases unmatched: 10. Germline-derived CDR1 and CDR2 are MDHEN and SYDVKM. The CDR3 is 16 amino acids. In nucleotides, the CDR3 is TGTGCCAGCAGCCAAGCGCGGGACAGTTTGAACACTGAAGCTTTCTTT. Protein sequence: CASSQARDSLNTEAFF.

This clonotype was picked up many times. No conserved phenylalanine or tryptophan ends this CDR3, so it is likely a read error. The chain uses TRBV7-9 and TRBJ2-5; D ambiguous. CDR3 length: 13 residues. Germline loops: CDR1 SEHNR, CDR2 FQNEAQ (reference sequence). Trimming took off 4 bases at V and 5 bases at J, with 11 bases between the two ends. The CDR3 loop reads CASSSLSPETQYL. The CDR3 DNA sequence: TGTGCCAGCAGCTCCCTGTCCCCGGAGACCCAGTACCTC.

This clonotype was observed many times. J is TRBJ1-2 and V is TRBV4-1; maybe TRBD1 (6 bases). CDR3 size: 17 residues. V was trimmed by 0 bases and J by 0 bases, leaving 14 bases between them. Germline CDR1 reads MGHRA; CDR2 reads YSYEKL. The CDR3 protein is CASSQDLNRATNYGYTF. The CDR3 DNA sequence: TGCGCCAGCAGCCAAGATCTAAACAGGGCCACTAACTATGGCTACACCTTC.

This clonotype has at least ten counts. The chain combines TRBV11-1 with TRBJ2-1, with 7 bases lining up with TRBD2. The CDR3 covers 15 residues. J lost 2 bases, V lost 3 bases, and 4 bases had no gene match. From germline, CDR1 is SGHAT and CDR2 FQDESV (reference sequence). CDR3 region: CASSFSGYAYNEQFF. CDR3 in DNA: TGTGCCAGCAGCTTTAGCGGGTATGCCTACAATGAGCAGTTCTTC.

This clonotype showed up many times. The rearrangement joins TRBV28 to TRBJ2-7; possible D gene TRBD1, 6 bases. Looked up from germline, CDR1 is MDHEN and CDR2 is SYDVKM. The CDR3 length is 13 residues. Trimming took off 6 bases at V and 6 bases at J, with 15 bases between the two ends. The CDR3 DNA sequence: TGTGCCAGCAGCGGAAGGGGGAGCGGCGAGCAGTACTTC. This codes for CASSGRGSGEQYF. Filled out from reference TRBV28 and TRBJ2-7, the complete variable domain reads DVKVTQSSRYLVKRTGEKVFLECVQDMDHENMFWYRQDPGLGLRLIYFSYDVKMKEKGDIPEGYSVSREKKERFSLILESASTNQTSMYLCASSGRGSGEQYFGPGTRLTVT.

This clonotype came up a few times. The chain combines TRBV5-8 with TRBJ2-4; D gene ambiguous. Germline-derived CDR1 and CDR2 are SGHTS and YDEGEE. The CDR3 runs to 12 residues. The V end was cut by 0 bases, the J end by 7 bases, with 5 bases between. For the CDR3, the DNA is TGTGCCAGCAGCTTGGTAGAGAACATTCAGTACTTC. The encoded protein is CASSLVENIQYF.